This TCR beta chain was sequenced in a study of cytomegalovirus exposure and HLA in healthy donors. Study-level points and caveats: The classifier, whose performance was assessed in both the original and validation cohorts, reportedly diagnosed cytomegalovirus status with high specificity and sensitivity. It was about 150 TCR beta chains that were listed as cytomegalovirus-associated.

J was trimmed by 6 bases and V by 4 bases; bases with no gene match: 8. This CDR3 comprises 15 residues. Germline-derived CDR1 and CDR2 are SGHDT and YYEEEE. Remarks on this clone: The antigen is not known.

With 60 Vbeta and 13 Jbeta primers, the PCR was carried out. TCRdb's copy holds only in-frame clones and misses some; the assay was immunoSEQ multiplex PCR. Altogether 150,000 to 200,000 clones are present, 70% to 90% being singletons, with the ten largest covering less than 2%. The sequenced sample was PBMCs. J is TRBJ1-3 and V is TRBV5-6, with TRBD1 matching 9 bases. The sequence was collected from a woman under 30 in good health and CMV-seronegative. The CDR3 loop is CASSLTDRGLNTIYF. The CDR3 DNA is TGTGCCAGCAGCCTGACGGACAGGGGTCTAAACACCATATATTTT.